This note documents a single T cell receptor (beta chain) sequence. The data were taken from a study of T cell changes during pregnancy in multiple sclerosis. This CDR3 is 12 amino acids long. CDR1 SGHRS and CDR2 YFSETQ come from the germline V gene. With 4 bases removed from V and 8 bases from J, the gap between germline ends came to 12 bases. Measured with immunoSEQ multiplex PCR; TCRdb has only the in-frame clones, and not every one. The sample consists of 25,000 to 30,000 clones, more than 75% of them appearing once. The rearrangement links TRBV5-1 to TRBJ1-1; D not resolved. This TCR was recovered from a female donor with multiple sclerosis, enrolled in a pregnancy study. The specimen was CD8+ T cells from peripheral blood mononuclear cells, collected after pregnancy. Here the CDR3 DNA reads TGCGCCAGCAGCCCCGAATCAGAAGAAGCTTTCTTT. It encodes CASSPESEEAFF.